This is a list of T cell receptor beta chains from one sample in a study of blood T cell repertoires in COVID-19. TCRdb keeps only in-frame clones here, not all; method: immunoSEQ multiplex PCR. This table has roughly 110,000 clones, around nine tenths appearing once. What was sequenced was peripheral blood. The receptor set was obtained from a woman in her twenties or thirties with acute or convalescent COVID-19. CDR3s include the opening cysteine and the closing phenylalanine or tryptophan. D genes are given only for firm matches. The size entry is marked missing in some rows and otherwise reads once, few, many or a size class.

size,V,J,D,CDR3,DNA
.,TRBV29-1,TRBJ2-7,.,CSVEVFGQGNYEQYF,TGCAGCGTTGAAGTTTTTGGTCAGGGGAACTACGAGCAGTACTTC
.,TRBV29-1,TRBJ2-5,.,CSVEWAGSGETQYF,TGCAGCGTTGAATGGGCAGGGTCTGGAGAGACCCAGTACTTC
.,TRBV6-5,TRBJ1-1,.,CASSLSRVGTEAFF,TGTGCCAGCAGTTTGTCCAGGGTTGGCACTGAAGCTTTCTTT
.,TRBV3-1/TRBV3-2,TRBJ2-3,.,CASSQLEKGGDTQYF,TGTGCCAGCAGCCAACTAGAAAAGGGAGGAGATACGCAGTATTTT
.,TRBV7-2,TRBJ1-1,.,CASSLGPGGAFF,TGTGCCAGCAGCTTAGGGCCCGGAGGAGCTTTCTTT
.,TRBV5-1,TRBJ2-7,TRBD1,CASSHRDSFLYEQYF,TGCGCCAGCAGCCACCGGGACAGCTTTCTCTACGAGCAGTACTTC
.,TRBV6-1,TRBJ2-7,TRBD2,CASSAVAGGSSAIYEQYF,TGTGCCAGCAGTGCAGTAGCGGGGGGCTCCAGTGCTATCTACGAGCAGTACTTC
.,TRBV10-3,TRBJ2-2,.,CAISEQRGGSGELFF,TGTGCCATCAGTGAGCAGAGAGGCGGTTCCGGGGAGCTGTTTTTT
.,TRBV11-3,TRBJ1-2,TRBD1,CASSYGDRGYTF,TGTGCCAGCAGCTATGGGGACAGGGGATACACCTTC
.,TRBV18,TRBJ1-5,TRBD1,CASSPTSGQGRQPQHF,TGTGCCAGCTCACCAACCTCGGGACAGGGGAGACAGCCCCAGCATTTT
.,TRBV10-3,TRBJ1-2,.,CAISEEAGSYGYTF,TGTGCCATCAGTGAGGAAGCCGGGAGCTATGGCTACACCTTC
.,TRBV4-1,TRBJ2-1,.,CASRLVGGSYNEQFF,TGCGCCAGCCGCCTGGTGGGGGGCTCCTACAATGAGCAGTTCTTC
.,TRBV5-6,TRBJ1-5,TRBD1,CASSLGTGWGNQPQHF,TGTGCCAGCAGCCTAGGGACAGGGTGGGGTAATCAGCCCCAGCATTTT
.,TRBV7-3,TRBJ2-7,.,CASSLPGSYEQYF,TGTGCCAGCAGCTTGCCAGGATCCTACGAGCAGTACTTC
.,TRBV30,TRBJ1-2,TRBD1,CALGDRDYGYTF,TGTGCCTTGGGGGACAGGGACTATGGCTACACCTTC
once,TRBV5-6,TRBJ1-2,.,CASSLDRLYGYTF,TGTGCCAGCAGCTTGGACAGGCTCTATGGCTACACCTTC
.,TRBV28,TRBJ1-5,TRBD1,CASSFRQGYSNQPQHF,TGTGCCAGCAGTTTCCGACAGGGGTATAGCAATCAGCCCCAGCATTTT
.,TRBV5-6,TRBJ2-1,TRBD1,CASRPIVDRDHYNEQFF,TGTGCCAGCAGGCCAATCGTCGACAGGGACCACTACAATGAGCAGTTCTTC
once,TRBV6-1,TRBJ2-6,.,CASRERSGTTGANVLTF,TGTGCCAGCAGGGAAAGGTCCGGGACAACTGGGGCCAACGTCCTGACTTTC
.,TRBV6-2/TRBV6-3,TRBJ2-2,TRBD2,CASSTGLASTGELFF,TGTGCCAGCAGTACGGGACTAGCGAGCACCGGGGAGCTGTTTTTT
.,TRBV18,TRBJ2-3,TRBD2,CASSQGLAGMDTQYF,TGTGCCAGCTCACAAGGACTAGCGGGAATGGATACGCAGTATTTT
.,TRBV25-1,TRBJ2-1,.,CASSWLYNEQFF,TGTGCCAGCAGTTGGCTCTACAATGAGCAGTTCTTC
.,TRBV11-2,TRBJ2-7,.,CASSSARGSSYEQYF,TGTGCCAGCAGCTCAGCCAGGGGAAGCTCCTACGAGCAGTACTTC
.,TRBV7-6,TRBJ1-3,.,CASSYTAAGTTSGNTIYF,TGTGCCAGCAGCTATACCGCAGCCGGGACAACCTCTGGAAACACCATATATTTT
.,TRBV27,TRBJ1-6,TRBD1,CASSFRGAHSPLHF,TGTGCCAGCAGTTTCAGGGGGGCGCATTCACCCCTCCACTTT
.,TRBV7-2,TRBJ2-1,.,CASRTTDNEQFF,TGTGCCAGCAGGACTACCGACAATGAGCAGTTCTTC
.,TRBV7-9,TRBJ2-1,TRBD2,CASSPNSGSHYNEQFF,TGTGCCAGCAGCCCAAATAGCGGGTCCCACTACAACGAGCAGTTCTTC
.,TRBV5-1,TRBJ1-1,.,CASSLGQMKTEAFF,TGCGCCAGCAGCTTGGGACAGATGAAGACTGAAGCTTTCTTT
.,TRBV5-1,TRBJ2-7,TRBD2,CASSIAGRTYEQYF,TGCGCCAGCAGCATAGCGGGACGAACCTACGAGCAGTACTTC
once,TRBV27,TRBJ2-7,.,CASSLLQGGYEQYF,TGTGCCAGCAGTTTACTACAGGGAGGGTACGAGCAGTACTTC
.,TRBV6-1,TRBJ2-7,TRBD2,CASSGGLAGGIYEQYF,TGTGCCAGCAGTGGGGGACTAGCGGGGGGAATCTACGAGCAGTACTTC
.,TRBV7-9,TRBJ2-7,TRBD1,CASSSIRGQDEQYF,TGTGCCAGCAGTAGCATCAGGGGGCAGGACGAGCAGTACTTC
.,TRBV14,TRBJ1-3,.,CASSQEQVLSGNTIYF,TGTGCCAGCAGCCAAGAACAGGTCCTCTCTGGAAACACCATATATTTT
.,TRBV10-1,TRBJ2-5,.,CASSDQNQETQYF,TGCGCCAGCAGTGACCAGAACCAAGAGACCCAGTACTTC
.,TRBV30,TRBJ2-5,TRBD2,CAWSVGLAGKETQYF,TGTGCCTGGAGTGTAGGGCTAGCGGGAAAGGAGACCCAGTACTTC
.,TRBV28,TRBJ2-3,TRBD2,CATITGTSGHTDTQYF,TGTGCCACCATCACCGGGACTAGCGGGCACACAGATACGCAGTATTTT
.,TRBV11-1,TRBJ1-1,.,CASSPKAGQNTEAFF,TGTGCCAGCAGCCCTAAAGCGGGACAGAACACTGAAGCTTTCTTT
.,TRBV10-3,TRBJ2-7,TRBD1,CAISGDRGKNYEQYF,TGTGCCATCAGTGGGGACAGGGGGAAAAACTACGAGCAGTACTTC
.,TRBV10-2,TRBJ1-2,TRBD1,CASNAGTGAYGYTF,TGCGCCAGCAACGCCGGGACAGGGGCCTATGGCTACACCTTC
.,TRBV10-3,TRBJ2-2,TRBD2,CAISPGLAGLKSTGELFF,TGTGCCATCAGTCCGGGACTAGCGGGATTAAAATCCACCGGGGAGCTGTTTTTT
.,TRBV19,TRBJ1-1,.,CASSVNRNTEAFF,TGTGCCAGTAGCGTCAACAGGAACACTGAAGCTTTCTTT
.,TRBV7-2,TRBJ1-2,TRBD1,CASRPTGFYGYTF,TGTGCCAGCAGGCCGACAGGGTTCTATGGCTACACCTTC
.,TRBV5-1,TRBJ1-4,TRBD1,CASSLQGEKEKLFF,TGCGCCAGCAGCTTACAGGGGGAGAAAGAAAAACTGTTTTTT
.,TRBV27,TRBJ1-2,.,CASSLQPGWNGYTF,TGTGCCAGCAGTTTACAACCAGGGTGGAATGGCTACACCTTC
.,TRBV27,TRBJ2-5,TRBD2,CASMSGGARETQYF,TGTGCCAGCATGAGCGGGGGGGCCCGGGAGACCCAGTACTTC